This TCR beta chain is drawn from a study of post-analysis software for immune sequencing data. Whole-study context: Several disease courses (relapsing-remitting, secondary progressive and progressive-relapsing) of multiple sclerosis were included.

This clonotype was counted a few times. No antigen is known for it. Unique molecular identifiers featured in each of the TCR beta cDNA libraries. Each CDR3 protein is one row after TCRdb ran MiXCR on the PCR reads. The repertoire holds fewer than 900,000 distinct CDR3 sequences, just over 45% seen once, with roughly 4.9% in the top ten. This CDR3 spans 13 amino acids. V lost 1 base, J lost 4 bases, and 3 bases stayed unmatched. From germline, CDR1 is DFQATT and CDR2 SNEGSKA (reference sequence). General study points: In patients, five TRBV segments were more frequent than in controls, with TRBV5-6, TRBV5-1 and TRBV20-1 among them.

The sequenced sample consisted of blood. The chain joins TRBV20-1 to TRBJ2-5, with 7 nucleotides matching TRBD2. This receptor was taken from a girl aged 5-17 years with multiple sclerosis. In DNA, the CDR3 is TGCAGTGCTAGAGCGACTAGCAGAGAGACCCAGTACTTC. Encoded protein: CSARATSRETQYF.